This is a list of T cell receptor beta chains from one sample in a study of cytomegalovirus exposure and HLA in healthy donors. The repertoire was sequenced with immunoSEQ multiplex PCR; TCRdb's copy has only in-frame clones and lacks some. The sample includes 130,000 to 150,000 clones, 60% to 80% of them seen just once. The source material was PBMCs. The receptors were sampled from a woman aged 25 to 39 in good health and CMV-seronegative. Both conserved end residues are part of each CDR3. Each record gives: J gene, D gene, V gene, clone size, CDR3 DNA, CDR3 protein. The D gene is left open where the match is weak. Part of the rows lack a size; the others show once, few, many or a class for expanded clones.

j_call: TRBJ2-5
d_call: .
v_call: TRBV15
clone_size: .
cdr3_nt: TGTGCCACCAGCAGAGAAGTTAGCCTCCCTGGGGAGACCCAGTACTTC
cdr3_aa: CATSREVSLPGETQYF

j_call: TRBJ1-5
d_call: .
v_call: TRBV19
clone_size: .
cdr3_nt: TGTGCCACTCGTAGCAGGGTAGGCAATCAGCCCCAGCATTTT
cdr3_aa: CATRSRVGNQPQHF

j_call: TRBJ1-6
d_call: TRBD1
v_call: TRBV12-5
clone_size: .
cdr3_nt: TGTGCTAGTGGTTCGGGACAGCCCGGGGATTCACCCCTCCACTTT
cdr3_aa: CASGSGQPGDSPLHF

j_call: TRBJ1-1
d_call: TRBD1
v_call: TRBV9
clone_size: .
cdr3_nt: TGTGCCAGCAGCGCGGGACAGAGCACTGAAGCTTTCTTT
cdr3_aa: CASSAGQSTEAFF

j_call: TRBJ1-5
d_call: TRBD1
v_call: TRBV27
clone_size: .
cdr3_nt: TGTGCCAGCAGTTATACAGGGGGAAATCAGCCCCAGCATTTT
cdr3_aa: CASSYTGGNQPQHF

j_call: TRBJ1-2
d_call: .
v_call: TRBV30
clone_size: once
cdr3_nt: TGTGCCGCCCAGCGGGTTAACTATGGCTACACCTTC
cdr3_aa: CAAQRVNYGYTF

j_call: TRBJ1-1
d_call: .
v_call: TRBV10-3
clone_size: once
cdr3_nt: TGTGCCATCAGTGGGACCGAAGGAGGTGAAGCTTTCTTT
cdr3_aa: CAISGTEGGEAFF

j_call: TRBJ1-2
d_call: TRBD1
v_call: TRBV6-5
clone_size: .
cdr3_nt: TGTGCTATAGGCCAGGGGGATAACTATGGCTACACCTTC
cdr3_aa: CAIGQGDNYGYTF

j_call: TRBJ1-2
d_call: .
v_call: TRBV6-5
clone_size: once
cdr3_nt: TGTGCCAGCACCCAGGGCGGAGCCTATGGCTACACCTTC
cdr3_aa: CASTQGGAYGYTF

j_call: TRBJ2-7
d_call: .
v_call: TRBV5-1
clone_size: .
cdr3_nt: TGCGCCAGCAGCCCCAGGCGCAGCTCCTACGAGCAGTACTTC
cdr3_aa: CASSPRRSSYEQYF

j_call: TRBJ2-2
d_call: .
v_call: TRBV30
clone_size: .
cdr3_nt: TGTGCCTGGAGCCTACTAGGCGCTAGGGGGGAGCTGTTTTTT
cdr3_aa: CAWSLLGARGELFF

j_call: TRBJ1-6
d_call: .
v_call: TRBV19
clone_size: .
cdr3_nt: TGTGCCAGCCCGCTACTGGACAAAGGCACCTCACCCCTCCACTTT
cdr3_aa: CASPLLDKGTSPLHF

j_call: TRBJ1-2
d_call: .
v_call: TRBV7-8
clone_size: .
cdr3_nt: TGTGCCAGCAGCTTACGGGAGAGGGATGGCTACACCTTC
cdr3_aa: CASSLRERDGYTF

j_call: TRBJ2-1
d_call: .
v_call: TRBV10-3
clone_size: .
cdr3_nt: TGTGCCATCAGTCTAACGGTCCTAGCGAGGCATGAGCAGTTCTTC
cdr3_aa: CAISLTVLARHEQFF

j_call: TRBJ2-7
d_call: TRBD1
v_call: TRBV11-3
clone_size: .
cdr3_nt: TGTGCCAGCAGCTTGGCCGGGACAGGGGCGGGCGAGCAGTACTTC
cdr3_aa: CASSLAGTGAGEQYF

j_call: TRBJ2-3
d_call: TRBD2
v_call: TRBV6-1
clone_size: .
cdr3_nt: TGTGCCAGCAGTCTAGCGGGGGTATTTACAGATACGCAGTATTTT
cdr3_aa: CASSLAGVFTDTQYF

j_call: TRBJ1-5
d_call: .
v_call: TRBV6-1
clone_size: .
cdr3_nt: TGTGCCAGCAGTGATTCGGCAGGGTACCAGCCCCAGCATTTT
cdr3_aa: CASSDSAGYQPQHF

j_call: TRBJ1-1
d_call: .
v_call: TRBV9
clone_size: few
cdr3_nt: TGTGCCAGCAGCGTAGCCCCGGGGTGGAACACTGAAGCTTTCTTT
cdr3_aa: CASSVAPGWNTEAFF

j_call: TRBJ1-1
d_call: .
v_call: TRBV5-4
clone_size: .
cdr3_nt: TGTGCCAGCAGCTTGGAACAGAACACTGAAGCTTTCTTT
cdr3_aa: CASSLEQNTEAFF

j_call: TRBJ2-1
d_call: .
v_call: TRBV4-3
clone_size: .
cdr3_nt: TGCGCCAGCAGCCAAGATGCGGCCTACAATGAGCAGTTCTTC
cdr3_aa: CASSQDAAYNEQFF

j_call: TRBJ1-2
d_call: .
v_call: TRBV6-1
clone_size: .
cdr3_nt: TGTGCCAGCAGTGAATCTAGGGGCGACTATGGCTACACCTTC
cdr3_aa: CASSESRGDYGYTF

j_call: TRBJ2-7
d_call: .
v_call: TRBV30
clone_size: .
cdr3_nt: .
cdr3_aa: CAWGPGTGEALYF

j_call: TRBJ1-1
d_call: .
v_call: TRBV10-3
clone_size: few
cdr3_nt: TGTGCCAGCAGTTACGGGATGGAGAACACTGAAGCTTTCTTT
cdr3_aa: CASSYGMENTEAFF

j_call: TRBJ1-1
d_call: .
v_call: TRBV7-7
clone_size: .
cdr3_nt: TGTGCTAGCAGCTTGAGGACAGACACTGAAGCTTTCTTT
cdr3_aa: CASSLRTDTEAFF

j_call: TRBJ2-7
d_call: .
v_call: TRBV19
clone_size: .
cdr3_nt: TGTGCCAGTGTATCGGGTGACACAGGGAGCCGGCAGTACTTC
cdr3_aa: CASVSGDTGSRQYF

j_call: TRBJ1-1
d_call: TRBD1
v_call: TRBV5-5
clone_size: .
cdr3_nt: TGTGCCAGCACCAGACAAGAGACAGGGGGTAAGGTGAACACTGAAGCTTTCTTT
cdr3_aa: CASTRQETGGKVNTEAFF

j_call: TRBJ2-7
d_call: .
v_call: TRBV6-1
clone_size: .
cdr3_nt: TGTGCCAGCAATGTAGTGAGGGAAACCTACGAGCAGTACTTC
cdr3_aa: CASNVVRETYEQYF

j_call: TRBJ2-5
d_call: TRBD2
v_call: TRBV7-2
clone_size: .
cdr3_nt: TGTGCCAGCAGCCAGGGACTAGCGGGGGGGGTACAAGAGACCCAGTACTTC
cdr3_aa: CASSQGLAGGVQETQYF